The 6 T cell receptor beta chains listed next were all sequenced from one sample in a study of CD8 T cells in Susac syndrome. cDNA came from approximately 0.5 to 1 ug RNA primed by random hexamers. Each CDR3 protein is one row after TCRdb ran MiXCR on the immunoSEQ multiplex PCR reads. Of approximately 120,000 distinct CDR3 sequences in the sample, 90% to 95% were seen once. The sequencing input was CD8+ T cells from PBMCs. These TCRs come from a human donor with multiple sclerosis.

The chain carries TRBV12-3 or TRBV12-4 and TRBJ2-1; 9 bases line up with TRBD1. V was pared by 4 bases and J by 8 bases, with 9 bases of the junction left unmatched. CDR3 length: 15 residues. CDR3 sequence reads: CASSSPRDRDDEQFF. The CDR3 DNA is TGTGCCAGCAGTTCCCCCCGGGACAGGGATGATGAGCAGTTCTTC.

The V and J genes are TRBV12-3 or TRBV12-4 and TRBJ2-1, with 8 bases that match TRBD2. The V and J ends lost 6 bases and 5 bases, in that order; junction bases with no gene match: 9. The CDR3 is 15 amino acids. Here the CDR3 DNA reads TGTGCCAGCAGGATAGCGGGACTCCCCCACAATGAGCAGTTCTTC. It codes for CASRIAGLPHNEQFF.

The V call is TRBV30, the J call TRBJ2-1; D unclear. Germline CDR1 GTSNPN, CDR2 SVGIG (reference sequence). The CDR3 consists of 11 residues. V lost 4 bases and J lost 8, with 9 bases in between. The chain's CDR3 is CAWMADHEQFF. CDR3 DNA sequence: TGTGCCTGGATGGCCGATCATGAGCAGTTCTTC.

This clonotype appeared a single time. The chain recombines TRBV7-9 with TRBJ2-1; 8 bases map to TRBD1. Unmatched junction bases numbered 8, after V lost 1 base and J lost 9 bases. This CDR3 comprises 15 residues. CDR1 is SEHNR and CDR2 is FQNEAQ in the germline V gene (reference sequence). This CDR3 reads CASSLVQGARTEQFF. The CDR3 region has the DNA TGTGCCAGCAGCTTAGTTCAGGGGGCTCGTACTGAGCAGTTCTTC. Full variable domain (missing parts from reference TRBV7-9 and TRBJ2-1): DTGVSQNPRHKITKRGQNVTFRCDPISEHNRLYWYRQTLGQGPEFLTYFQNEAQLEKSRLLSDRFSAERPKGSFSTLEIQRTEQGDSAMYLCASSLVQGARTEQFFGPGTRLTVL.

The V gene is TRBV24-1, the J gene TRBJ1-1, with D tentatively TRBD1 (5 bases). Germline CDR1 KGHDR, CDR2 SFDVKD. V dropped 3 bases and J dropped 5 bases, with 9 bases sitting between them. The CDR3 spans 13 residues. The CDR3 sequence is CATSDGTGTEAFF. CDR3 nucleotides: TGTGCCACCAGTGATGGGACGGGGACTGAAGCTTTCTTT.

This sequence joins TRBV12-3 or TRBV12-4 and TRBJ2-1; possible D gene TRBD1, 6 bases. V dropped 4 bases and J dropped 3 bases, with 10 bases sitting between them. This CDR3 contains 14 residues. The CDR3 loop is CASSSGTRYNEQFF. DNA for the CDR3: TGTGCCAGCAGTTCCGGGACACGCTACAATGAGCAGTTCTTC.